These 16 T cell receptor beta chains came from one sample sequenced in a study of T cells expressing NK-cell markers. From the 5' RACE reads, TCRdb lists one entry per CDR3 protein and no DNA. The specimen's table records some 280,000 distinct CDR3 sequences. The specimen sequenced was blood T cells: a sorted CD56 or NKG2C T cell subset, CD4+ or CD8+ T cells, or bulk PBMC T cells (not recorded which). These receptor sequences come from a man aged 18 to 29 in good health.

J is TRBJ2-7 and V is TRBV7-8. The CDR3 sequence is 12 residues long. Germline V gene lookup returns CDR1 SGHVS and CDR2 FQNEAQ. CDR3: CASSLLTYEQYF.

This rearrangement joins TRBV6-1 to TRBJ2-1; TCRdb names TRBD1, which stays unverified in the absence of DNA. CDR1 and CDR2 from the germline V gene are MNHNS and SASEGT. There are 15 residues in the CDR3. The CDR3 sequence is CASSEQRGQGNEQFF.

The CDR3 protein is CASSYSKAGYNEQFF. This chain connects TRBV6-5 to TRBJ2-1; the D call of TRBD2 rests on TCRdb alone, since no DNA is present to check it. The germline gives CDR1 MNHEY, CDR2 SVGAGI. The CDR3 spans 15 residues.

The chain carries TRBV18 and TRBJ1-2. This CDR3 spans 12 amino acids. Germline assignment: CDR1 KGHSH and CDR2 LQKENI. CDR3: CASSPLGGGYTF.

The chain recombines TRBV10-3 with TRBJ2-5; the D gene TCRdb calls, TRBD1, cannot be checked with no DNA. There are 15 residues in the CDR3. The V gene's germline CDR1 is ENHRY and CDR2 SYGVKD. The CDR3 reads CAIREEIATPQTQYF.

V and J are TRBV12-3 or TRBV12-4 and TRBJ2-3; TCRdb outputs TRBD1, but without DNA this stays unchecked. The CDR3 runs to 14 residues. The CDR3 spells CASSLDRHTDTQYF.

The rearrangement joins TRBV20-1 to TRBJ2-5; TCRdb names TRBD2, which stays unverified in the absence of DNA. This CDR3 is built from 14 residues. Germline CDR1 reads DFQATT; CDR2 reads SNEGSKA (reference sequence). Here the CDR3 reads CSARDQLGSETQYF.

The chain links TRBV20-1 to TRBJ2-7. Germline V gives CDR1 DFQATT, CDR2 SNEGSKA (reference sequence). The CDR3 has 13 residues. The CDR3 loop is CSARTGTYYEQYF.

The chain couples TRBV19 to TRBJ1-1. This CDR3 contains 12 residues. The germline gives CDR1 LNHDA, CDR2 SQIVND (reference sequence). The CDR3 loop is CASKRGGTEAFF.

This rearrangement joins TRBV6-5 to TRBJ2-5; checking the TCRdb D call of TRBD2 is not possible without DNA. The CDR3 spans 14 residues. CDR1 is MNHEY and CDR2 is SVGAGI in the germline V gene. CDR3 loop: CASSYSGNKETQYF.

The V call is TRBV29-1, the J call TRBJ2-1. Germline V gene data show CDR1 as SQVTM and CDR2 as ANQGSEA. CDR3 length: 14 residues. This CDR3 reads CSVGGSRRSLEQFF.

This chain joins TRBV20-1 and TRBJ2-6. The CDR3 length is 15 residues. The germline gives CDR1 DFQATT, CDR2 SNEGSKA (reference sequence). The CDR3 sequence is CSAREEGSGANVLTF.

This rearrangement joins TRBV6-5 to TRBJ2-3. Per the germline V gene, CDR1 is MNHEY and CDR2 is SVGAGI. The CDR3 totals 14 residues. CDR3 sequence: CASSSYGSTDTQYF.

The J gene is TRBJ2-7, the V gene TRBV28; TCRdb names TRBD1, which stays unverified in the absence of DNA. Germline-derived CDR1 and CDR2 are MDHEN and SYDVKM. This CDR3 has 14 residues. This CDR3 is CASLGTGRTYEQYF.

The chain uses TRBV5-1 and TRBJ1-1. CDR1 is SGHRS and CDR2 is YFSETQ in the germline V gene. The CDR3 has 14 residues. The CDR3 spells CASSFAGSGAEAFF.

The chain uses TRBV4-1 and TRBJ2-1; the D call of TRBD2 rests on TCRdb alone, since no DNA is present to check it. The CDR3 covers 16 residues. The germline V gene has CDR1 MGHRA and CDR2 YSYEKL. CDR3 region: CASSETGTSGYNEQFF.